This TCR beta chain was sequenced during a study of blood T cell repertoires in COVID-19 (dated by TCRdb to about 2020). Regarding the research as a whole: Samples from collaborators originated in the United States, Italy and Spain and spanned both the acute and convalescent phases of COVID-19. The prospective study material was composed of cDNA or gDNA derived from T cells, B-cell-depleted T cells, or PBMCs. The dataset comprised deeply sampled blood TCRbeta repertoires from subjects exposed to, actively infected with, or recovered from COVID-19. Where available, HLA class I and class II types were taken from metadata supplied by the sample provider and were not determined by assay-based typing. The samples were drawn from the first 160 participants of the ongoing ImmuneRACE study and from 1,200 or so subjects provided by 6 global collaborators. The repertoires were released in a freely available public database meant as a resource for research on the immune response to SARS-CoV-2. The sample metadata nearly always contained a de-identified subject ID, COVID-19 status, age in years and sex.

At one collaborating source in Seattle, patients were enrolled during active infection and were followed longitudinally through the course of disease. Collaborating institutions collected whole blood in K2EDTA tubes following their own protocols. For TCRbeta analysis, collaborator samples were shipped as frozen whole blood, as isolated PBMCs, or as DNA extracted from either sample type. As regards this clone: The clone's antigen remains unknown. No per-base quality is available; no much larger clone lies one base away.

The junction carries 19 bases between V and J, which are trimmed by 3 bases and 3 bases respectively. From a lookup of the germline V gene, CDR1 and CDR2 are SGHVS and FQNEAQ. The CDR3 spans 17 residues, from the cysteine through the phenylalanine. The CDR3 DNA has 51 bases and is translated from base 1. The investigation overall reported the following: The quantity of clinical and demographic metadata differed by source and by participant and was supplied without curation.

TCRbeta CDR3 regions were amplified from genomic DNA by means of the immunoSEQ Assay, a bias-controlled multiplex PCR. As for the original processing: Within the assay, amplification of reference gene primers was used to estimate how many nucleated cells each sample contained. To quantify the absolute abundance of each unique TCRbeta CDR3 rearrangement, sequence reads were collapsed and filtered. For each sample, productive Simpson clonality was calculated as the square root of Simpson's diversity index over productive rearrangements. Imported from immuneACCESS, the table was reduced by TCRdb to in-frame sequences with V and J called. These copies leave out some clones; in studies compared against another copy, an unresolved V gene accounts for under half, and the cause of the remainder is not known. V and J calls and clone size come straight from that table; D and trimming were deduced from the DNA. For this sample there are about 300,000 clones; nearly 90% appear just once. The ten top clones hold 1.5% to 2% of the sample.

This sequence originates from a woman in her twenties or thirties with COVID-19, enrolled during active disease. Recombination linked TRBV7-8 to TRBJ2-3, with TRBD2 tentatively as D gene (7 bases match). Material for sequencing was peripheral blood. The nucleotides are TGTGCCAGCAGCTTGTCGGAGGGGGGGCAGGGAACAGATACGCAGTATTTT. Its product reads: CASSLSEGGQGTDTQYF.